The 14 T cell receptor beta chains below all came from one sample that was sequenced in a study of monozygotic twins with inflammatory bowel disease. One entry per CDR3 protein, without DNA, is what TCRdb gives after re-calling the 5' RACE reads. The sample yields around 450,000 distinct CDR3 sequences, of which the top ten take up roughly 2.3%. Sequencing was carried out using blood. Receptors originate from a human donor with ulcerative colitis or Crohn's disease, or a healthy co-twin of an affected twin (not recorded which).

CDR3 loop: CASSFQRGTDTQYF. The chain recombines TRBV27 with TRBJ2-3; there is no DNA to check the TCRdb D call of TRBD2. Germline V gives CDR1 MNHEY, CDR2 SMNVEV (reference sequence). The CDR3 runs 14 residues.

This chain joins TRBV6-5 and TRBJ2-6; TCRdb lists TRBD2, though no DNA is available to test this call. The CDR3 loop spans 13 amino acids. Germline V CDR1 and CDR2: MNHEY, SVGAGI. The CDR3 reads CAMRGFAANVLTF.

This chain connects TRBV29-1 to TRBJ1-1. Germline values: CDR1 SQVTM, CDR2 ANQGSEA. The CDR3 length is 12 residues. The CDR3 loop reads CSVDEGGPEAFF.

J is TRBJ2-1 and V is TRBV4-1. Germline CDR1 is MGHRA and CDR2 is YSYEKL. The CDR3 has 15 residues. The CDR3 spells CASSQGEGSYNEQFF.

V gene TRBV29-1 combines with J gene TRBJ1-3; the D gene TCRdb calls, TRBD1, cannot be checked with no DNA. The CDR3 spans 14 residues. In germline, CDR1 is SQVTM, CDR2 ANQGSEA. Here the CDR3 reads CSVRQGNAGNTIYF.

This chain links TRBV5-6 with TRBJ2-3; the TCRdb D gene call, TRBD2, has no DNA to confirm it. In germline, CDR1 is SGHDT, CDR2 YYEEEE. The CDR3 spans 16 residues. The chain's CDR3 is CASSSTSDLSTDTQYF.

J is TRBJ2-1 and V is TRBV3-1; TCRdb selects TRBD2, and the lack of DNA leaves this call unchecked. Per the germline V gene, CDR1 is LGHDT and CDR2 is YNNKEL (reference sequence). The CDR3 sequence is 12 residues long. The CDR3 sequence is CASSEGNNEQFF.

The chain carries TRBV20-1 and TRBJ2-1; the TCRdb D gene call, TRBD2, has no DNA to confirm it. The germline gives CDR1 DFQATT, CDR2 SNEGSKA (reference sequence). This CDR3 has 13 amino acids. The CDR3 spells CSEGTSGSGEQFF.

The V and J genes are TRBV5-1 and TRBJ2-1; lacking DNA, the TRBD1 call made by TCRdb goes unchecked. The CDR3 has 15 residues. Germline V gives CDR1 SGHRS, CDR2 YFSETQ. The chain's CDR3 is CASSLAGLRGDEQFF.

This sequence joins TRBV7-2 and TRBJ2-7. CDR1 and CDR2 (germline): SGHTA, FQGNSA. This CDR3 has 14 amino acids. CDR3 sequence reads: CASSLSFSIYEQYF.

V and J are TRBV6-1 and TRBJ1-5. There are 11 residues in the CDR3. Germline V CDR1 and CDR2: MNHNS, SASEGT. The chain's CDR3 is CASRELGPQHF.

This CDR3 is CSVYHHATNEKLFF. This rearrangement joins TRBV29-1 to TRBJ1-4. Looked up from germline, CDR1 is SQVTM and CDR2 is ANQGSEA. The CDR3 is 14 amino acids.

The rearrangement uses TRBV7-3 and TRBJ2-7. Per the germline V gene, CDR1 is SGHTA and CDR2 is FQGTGA. The CDR3 contains 15 residues. CDR3 amino acids: CASSAQPGSSYEQYF.

V and J are TRBV6-2 or TRBV6-3 and TRBJ2-1; TCRdb outputs TRBD2, but without DNA this stays unchecked. This CDR3 comprises 14 residues. CDR1 is MNHEY, CDR2 SVGEGT, per germline. CDR3 region: CASSSGTSGREQFF.